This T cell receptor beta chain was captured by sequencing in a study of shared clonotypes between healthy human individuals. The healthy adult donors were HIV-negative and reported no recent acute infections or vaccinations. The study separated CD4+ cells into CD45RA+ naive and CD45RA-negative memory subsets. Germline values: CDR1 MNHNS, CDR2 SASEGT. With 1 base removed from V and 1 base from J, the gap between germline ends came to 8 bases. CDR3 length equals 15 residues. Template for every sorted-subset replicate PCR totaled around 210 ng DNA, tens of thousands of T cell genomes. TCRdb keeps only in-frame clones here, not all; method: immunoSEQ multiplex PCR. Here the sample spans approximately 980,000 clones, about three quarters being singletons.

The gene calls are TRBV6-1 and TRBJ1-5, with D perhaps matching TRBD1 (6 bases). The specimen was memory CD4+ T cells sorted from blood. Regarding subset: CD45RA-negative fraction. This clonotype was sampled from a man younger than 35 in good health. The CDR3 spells CASSEDRASNQPQHF. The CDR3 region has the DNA TGTGCCAGCAGTGAAGACAGGGCCAGCAATCAGCCCCAGCATTTT.